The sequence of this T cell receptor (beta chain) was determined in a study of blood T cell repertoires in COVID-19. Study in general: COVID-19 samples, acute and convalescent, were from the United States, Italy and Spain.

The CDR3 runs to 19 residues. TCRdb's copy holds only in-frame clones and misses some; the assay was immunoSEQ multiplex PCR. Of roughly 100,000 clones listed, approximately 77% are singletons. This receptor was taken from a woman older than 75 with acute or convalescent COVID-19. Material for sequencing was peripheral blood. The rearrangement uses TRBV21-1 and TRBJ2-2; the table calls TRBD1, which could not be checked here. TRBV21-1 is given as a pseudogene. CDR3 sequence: CASSKETGTQTSNTGELFF. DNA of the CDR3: TGTGCCAGCAGCAAAGAGACCGGGACACAAACATCGAACACCGGGGAGCTGTTTTTT.